This T cell receptor beta chain was documented in a study of T cell responses to AZD1222 COVID-19 vaccine. Libraries were prepared by immunoSEQ multiplex PCR; TCRdb keeps only in-frame clonotypes and omits some of them. In the table there are around 160,000 clones, 92% of which are singletons. The CDR3 totals 16 residues. The V and J ends lost 4 bases and 0 bases respectively, with 16 bases between them. The germline CDR1 and CDR2 sequences are SGHRS and YFSETQ. The V and J genes are TRBV5-1 and TRBJ1-1; D gene uncertain. The sequence was obtained from an adult who received the AZD1222 COVID-19 vaccine. The specimen was peripheral blood, collected 28 days after the second AZD1222 dose. CDR3 residues: CASSNNLASLNTEAFF. The CDR3 region has the DNA TGCGCCAGCAGCAACAACTTGGCCAGCTTGAACACTGAAGCTTTCTTT.